The rows below give T cell receptor beta chains drawn from one sample of a study of blood T cells in healthy people across ages. TCRdb reprocessed the 5' RACE reads via MiXCR and lists one record per CDR3 protein. The table shows approximately 1,100,000 distinct CDR3 sequences, with 40% to 45% occurring only once. Sequencing was done on a sample of blood. These receptor sequences come from a woman aged 55-70 years in good health. Each CDR3 is given with its conserved first and last residue. The D gene is left open where the match is weak. Clone sizes are given selectively: once, few, many, or a class where the clone is expanded.

CDR3 protein	CDR3 DNA	D gene	J gene	clone size	V gene
CASSLPRQGNIQYF	TGTGCCAGCAGCCTCCCCCGGCAGGGAAACATTCAGTACTTC	-	TRBJ2-4	few	TRBV5-5
CASSEGGGSNEKLFF	TGTGCCAGCAGTGAAGGGGGAGGAAGTAATGAAAAACTGTTTTTT	-	TRBJ1-4	-	TRBV6-1
CAIFGQGDYDYTF	TGTGCCATCTTCGGGCAGGGGGATTATGACTACACCTTC	TRBD1	TRBJ1-2	-	TRBV10-3
CASSVVDLGEQYF	TGTGCCAGCAGCGTAGTGGATCTGGGGGAGCAGTACTTC	-	TRBJ2-7	few	TRBV9
CASNTQHGAGGYNEQFF	TGCGCCAGCAATACCCAGCATGGCGCGGGAGGGTACAATGAGCAGTTCTTC	TRBD2	TRBJ2-1	-	TRBV5-1
CSAREGPQEQYF	TGCAGTGCTAGAGAGGGCCCCCAGGAGCAGTACTTC	-	TRBJ2-7	few	TRBV20-1
CSAPSGDSYEQYF	TGCAGTGCTCCCTCCGGGGATTCCTACGAGCAGTACTTC	-	TRBJ2-7	-	TRBV20-1
CASSLGTGGNSNQPQHF	TGCGCCAGCAGCTTGGGGACAGGGGGAAATAGCAATCAGCCCCAGCATTTT	TRBD1	TRBJ1-5	-	TRBV5-1
CASSEGGVPLSETQYF	TGTGCCAGCAGTGAAGGAGGGGTCCCCTTATCGGAGACCCAGTACTTC	-	TRBJ2-5	-	TRBV25-1
CSARASYSSYEQYF	TGCAGTGCTAGAGCGTCGTACAGCTCCTACGAGCAGTACTTC	-	TRBJ2-7	-	TRBV20-1
CSASQKRVSIYEQYF	TGCAGTGCCAGTCAAAAGCGGGTTTCCATATACGAGCAGTACTTC	-	TRBJ2-7	-	TRBV20-1
CASSHKMAGSADTQYF	TGTGCCAGCAGCCACAAGATGGCCGGGAGCGCAGATACGCAGTATTTT	-	TRBJ2-3	-	TRBV5-4
CASSTAPSEQFF	TGTGCCAGCAGTACGGCCCCTAGTGAGCAGTTCTTC	-	TRBJ2-1	-	TRBV6-5
CSARKPLDPRGQETQYF	TGCAGTGCGAGGAAACCACTAGACCCCCGAGGACAAGAGACCCAGTACTTC	-	TRBJ2-5	-	TRBV20-1
CASSQDRQAFF	TGCGCCAGCAGCCAGGACAGGCAAGCTTTCTTT	TRBD1	TRBJ1-1	-	TRBV5-1
CASSYTGTGRNEKLFF	TGTGCCAGCAGTTATACCGGGACAGGTCGAAATGAAAAACTGTTTTTT	TRBD1	TRBJ1-4	-	TRBV6-5
CASSDRRQALNQPQHF	TGTGCCAGCAGTGACCGTCGCCAGGCGCTCAATCAGCCCCAGCATTTT	-	TRBJ1-5	-	TRBV6-6
CASGWNRGRGTEAFF	TGTGCCAGCGGTTGGAACAGGGGGCGGGGCACTGAAGCTTTCTTT	TRBD1	TRBJ1-1	-	TRBV27
CASSLGARFDEQFF	TGTGCCAGCAGCTTAGGAGCACGGTTCGATGAGCAGTTCTTC	-	TRBJ2-1	few	TRBV7-2
CATSRAGVLGDEQFF	TGTGCCACCAGCAGAGCAGGGGTTTTAGGCGATGAGCAGTTCTTC	-	TRBJ2-1	-	TRBV15
CASTGQGNYNEQFF	TGTGCCAGCACTGGACAGGGGAATTACAATGAGCAGTTCTTC	TRBD1	TRBJ2-1	-	TRBV27
CASSLHRGGEQFF	TGTGCCAGCAGCTTACACAGAGGGGGTGAGCAGTTCTTC	-	TRBJ2-1	-	TRBV11-3
CSVTGVGVGNEQFF	TGCAGCGTTACAGGGGTCGGGGTTGGGAATGAGCAGTTCTTC	TRBD1	TRBJ2-1	-	TRBV29-1
CASTGLWKETQYF	TGTGCCAGCACAGGGTTATGGAAAGAGACCCAGTACTTC	-	TRBJ2-5	-	TRBV6-6
CASSPLGFGYEQYF	TGTGCCAGCAGCCCCCTAGGGTTCGGCTACGAGCAGTACTTC	-	TRBJ2-7	few	TRBV6-5
CASSNFGETQYF	TGTGCCAGCAGCAATTTCGGGGAGACCCAGTACTTC	-	TRBJ2-5	-	TRBV7-7
CASSRRTTEPYQPQHF	TGTGCCAGCAGCCGCCGCACCACCGAACCATATCAGCCCCAGCATTTT	-	TRBJ1-5	-	TRBV27
CAIAGAITDTQYF	TGCGCCATCGCCGGGGCTATCACAGATACGCAGTATTTT	-	TRBJ2-3	-	TRBV10-2
CASSPPGQSYEQYF	TGCGCCAGCAGCCCCCCGGGACAAAGTTACGAGCAGTACTTC	-	TRBJ2-7	few	TRBV5-1
CASTADRANTEAFF	TGTGCCAGCACCGCGGACAGGGCGAACACTGAAGCTTTCTTT	TRBD1	TRBJ1-1	few	TRBV13
CASSYGPETQYF	TGTGCCAGCAGTTACGGGCCAGAGACCCAGTACTTC	-	TRBJ2-5	few	TRBV6-6
CASSPQLAGGHEQFF	TGTGCCAGCAGCCCTCAACTAGCGGGAGGGCATGAGCAGTTCTTC	TRBD2	TRBJ2-1	-	TRBV7-8
CASSGGGQVILYQETQYF	TGTGCCAGCAGTGGGGGGGGACAGGTGATTTTGTACCAAGAGACCCAGTACTTC	-	TRBJ2-5	-	TRBV28
CAIRVTSGGFYNEQFF	TGTGCCATCAGAGTGACTAGCGGAGGCTTCTACAATGAGCAGTTCTTC	TRBD2	TRBJ2-1	few	TRBV10-3
CASSQKGAHSYEQYF	TGTGCCAGCAGCCAAAAGGGGGCCCACTCCTACGAGCAGTACTTC	TRBD1	TRBJ2-7	-	TRBV3-1
CASSLNGLGSYEQYF	TGCGCCAGCAGCTTGAATGGTCTAGGCTCCTACGAGCAGTACTTC	-	TRBJ2-7	-	TRBV5-1
CASSVGMAETQYF	TGTGCCAGCAGCGTAGGGATGGCAGAGACCCAGTACTTC	-	TRBJ2-5	-	TRBV9
CASVEGTVNNEQFF	TGCGCCAGCGTTGAGGGGACAGTCAACAATGAGCAGTTCTTC	TRBD1	TRBJ2-1	-	TRBV5-1
CTSSGTRDANNEQFF	TGTACCAGCAGCGGAACCCGGGACGCCAACAATGAGCAGTTCTTC	-	TRBJ2-1	-	TRBV9
CASSLWGQGVRSGFHSYEQYF	TGTGCCAGCAGTTTATGGGGACAGGGGGTCCGGAGCGGGTTCCACTCCTACGAGCAGTACTTC	TRBD1	TRBJ2-7	-	TRBV28
CASSALVGSSGANVLTF	TGTGCCAGCAGCGCTCTCGTGGGGAGCTCTGGGGCCAACGTCCTGACTTTC	-	TRBJ2-6	-	TRBV7-9